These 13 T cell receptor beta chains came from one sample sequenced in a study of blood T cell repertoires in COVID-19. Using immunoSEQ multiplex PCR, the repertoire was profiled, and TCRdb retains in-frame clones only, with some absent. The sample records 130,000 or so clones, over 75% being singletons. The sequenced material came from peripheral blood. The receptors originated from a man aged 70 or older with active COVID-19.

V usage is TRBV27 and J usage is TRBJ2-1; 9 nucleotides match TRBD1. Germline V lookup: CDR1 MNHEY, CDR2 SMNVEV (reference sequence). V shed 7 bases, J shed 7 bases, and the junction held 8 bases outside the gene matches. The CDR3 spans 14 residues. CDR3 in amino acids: CASIPRTGVNEQFF. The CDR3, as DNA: TGTGCCAGCATTCCCCGGACAGGGGTGAATGAGCAGTTCTTC.

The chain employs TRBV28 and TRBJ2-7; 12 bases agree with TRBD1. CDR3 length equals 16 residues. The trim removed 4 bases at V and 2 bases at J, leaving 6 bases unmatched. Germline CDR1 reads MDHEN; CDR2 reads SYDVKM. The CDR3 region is CASSSPGQGATYEQYF. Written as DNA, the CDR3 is TGTGCCAGCAGTTCCCCGGGACAGGGGGCTACCTACGAGCAGTACTTC.

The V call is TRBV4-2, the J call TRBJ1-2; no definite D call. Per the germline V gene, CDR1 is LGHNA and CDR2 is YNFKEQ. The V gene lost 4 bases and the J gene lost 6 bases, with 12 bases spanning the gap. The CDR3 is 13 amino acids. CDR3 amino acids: CASSRLSWHGYTF. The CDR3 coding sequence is TGTGCCAGCAGCCGCCTTTCTTGGCATGGCTACACCTTC.

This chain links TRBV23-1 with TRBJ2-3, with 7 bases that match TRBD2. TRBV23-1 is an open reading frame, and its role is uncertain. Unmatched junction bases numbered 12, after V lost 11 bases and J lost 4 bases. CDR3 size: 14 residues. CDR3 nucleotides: TGCGCCGCTCGGGGGACGGGGAGGGCAGATACGCAGTATTTT. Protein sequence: CAARGTGRADTQYF.

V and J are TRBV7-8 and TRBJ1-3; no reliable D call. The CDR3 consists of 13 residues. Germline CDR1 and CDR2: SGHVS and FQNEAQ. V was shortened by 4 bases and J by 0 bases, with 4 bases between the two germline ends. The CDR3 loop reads CASSSGSGNTIYF. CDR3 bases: TGTGCCAGCAGCTCGGGCTCTGGAAACACCATATATTTT.

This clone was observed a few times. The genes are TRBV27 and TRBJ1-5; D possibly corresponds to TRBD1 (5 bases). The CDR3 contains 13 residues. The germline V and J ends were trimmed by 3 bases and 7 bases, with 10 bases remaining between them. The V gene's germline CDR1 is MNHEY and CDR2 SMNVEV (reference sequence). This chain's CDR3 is CASSLQGGQPQHF. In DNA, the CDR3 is TGTGCCAGCAGTTTGCAGGGAGGCCAGCCCCAGCATTTT.

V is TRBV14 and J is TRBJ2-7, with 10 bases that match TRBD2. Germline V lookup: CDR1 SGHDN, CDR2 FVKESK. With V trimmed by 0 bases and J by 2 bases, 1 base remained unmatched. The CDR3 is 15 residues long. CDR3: CASSQELAGTYEQYF. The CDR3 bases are TGTGCCAGCAGCCAAGAACTAGCGGGAACCTACGAGCAGTACTTC.

CDR3 loop: CASRGGQGNPYEQYF. The DNA of the CDR3 is TGTGCCAGCAGGGGGGGACAGGGTAATCCCTACGAGCAGTACTTC. The rearrangement uses TRBV6-5 and TRBJ2-7; 9 bases line up with TRBD1. The CDR3 contains 15 residues. CDR1 is MNHEY, CDR2 SVGAGI, per germline. With 6 bases clipped from V and 2 bases from J, the junction kept 8 bases outside the gene matches.

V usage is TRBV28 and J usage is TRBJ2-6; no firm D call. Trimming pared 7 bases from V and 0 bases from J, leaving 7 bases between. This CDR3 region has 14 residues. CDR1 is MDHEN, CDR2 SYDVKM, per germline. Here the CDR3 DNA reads TGTGCCAGCACCAGAAGCTCTGGGGCCAACGTCCTGACTTTC. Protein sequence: CASTRSSGANVLTF.

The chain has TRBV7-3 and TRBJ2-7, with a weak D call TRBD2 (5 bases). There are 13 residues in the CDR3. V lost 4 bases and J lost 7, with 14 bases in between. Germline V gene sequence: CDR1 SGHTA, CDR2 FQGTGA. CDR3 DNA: TGTGCCAGCAGCTCAACGGGGAGTCTAGAGCAGTACTTC. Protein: CASSSTGSLEQYF.

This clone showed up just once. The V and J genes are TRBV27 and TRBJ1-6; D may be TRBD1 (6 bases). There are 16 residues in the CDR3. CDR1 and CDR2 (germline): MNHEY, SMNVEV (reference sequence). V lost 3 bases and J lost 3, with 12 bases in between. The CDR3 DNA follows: TGTGCCAGCAGTTTTACTTTGACAGGCTATAATTCACCCCTCCACTTT. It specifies CASSFTLTGYNSPLHF.

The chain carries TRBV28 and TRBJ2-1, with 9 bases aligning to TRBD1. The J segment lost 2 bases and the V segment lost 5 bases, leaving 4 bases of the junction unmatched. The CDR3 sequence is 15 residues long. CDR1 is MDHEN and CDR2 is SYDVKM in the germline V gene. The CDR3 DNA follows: TGTGCCAGCAGTCAGGGACAGGGTCCCTACAATGAGCAGTTCTTC. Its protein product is CASSQGQGPYNEQFF.

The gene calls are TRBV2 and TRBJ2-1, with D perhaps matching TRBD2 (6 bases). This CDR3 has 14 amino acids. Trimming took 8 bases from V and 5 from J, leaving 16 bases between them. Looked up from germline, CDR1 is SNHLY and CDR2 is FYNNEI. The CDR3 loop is CASEGLPKNNEQFF. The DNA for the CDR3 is TGTGCCAGCGAGGGACTCCCGAAAAACAATGAGCAGTTCTTC.